Shown below are 24 T cell receptor beta chains from a single sample sequenced in a study of shared clonotypes between healthy human individuals. CD45RO-negative, CCR7-selected cells formed the naive CD8 fraction, which excluded terminally differentiated effector memory CD45RA+ cells. The protocol was immunoSEQ multiplex PCR, while the TCRdb copy is restricted to in-frame clones and leaves out a portion. Of 1.5 million to 2.5 million clones in the sample, just under 95% were seen once. Source material: naive CD8+ T cells sorted from blood. All receptors come from a man aged 18-30 years in good health.

The chain couples TRBV28 to TRBJ2-2, with TRBD1 matching over 7 bases. The V gene end was trimmed by 5 bases and the J gene end by 6 bases; junction bases not matched to a gene: 6. The CDR3 runs 14 residues. CDR1 and CDR2 (germline): MDHEN, SYDVKM. CDR3 loop: CASSPRQGPGELFF. The CDR3 nucleotides read TGTGCCAGCAGTCCGAGACAGGGTCCCGGGGAGCTGTTTTTT.

This clone has a single count. The V and J genes are TRBV9 and TRBJ1-2; 7 bases map to TRBD1. The V and J ends lost 4 bases and 4 bases, in that order; junction bases with no gene match: 7. The CDR3 length is 14 residues. Germline V CDR1 and CDR2: SGDLS, YYNGEE. The DNA of the CDR3 is TGTGCCAGCAGCTCGGGACAGACTATCTATGGCTACACCTTC. Its translation: CASSSGQTIYGYTF. Supplemented by reference TRBV9 and TRBJ1-2, the full variable domain reads DSGVTQTPKHLITATGQRVTLRCSPRSGDLSVYWYQQSLDQGLQFLIQYYNGEERAKGNILERFSAQQFPDLHSELNLSSLELGDSALYFCASSSGQTIYGYTFGSGTRLTVV.

The genes are TRBV27 and TRBJ2-3; D gene unclear. V shed 3 bases and J shed 5 bases, with 24 bases lying between them. Germline CDR1 MNHEY, CDR2 SMNVEV (reference sequence). There are 18 residues in the CDR3. The CDR3 protein is CASSLGRLEPALIDTQYF. Here the CDR3 DNA reads TGTGCCAGCAGTTTGGGCAGATTGGAACCTGCACTCATAGATACGCAGTATTTT.

In its sample, this clone was seen once. V is TRBV5-6 and J is TRBJ2-1; TRBD2 aligns across 7 bases. After removal of 0 bases from V and 5 bases from J, the junction contained 11 bases not matched to a gene. CDR1 and CDR2 from the germline V gene are SGHDT and YYEEEE. CDR3 length: 17 amino acids. The CDR3 loop reads CASSLELAGDENNEQFF. CDR3 nucleotides: TGTGCCAGCAGCTTGGAGTTAGCGGGTGATGAAAACAATGAGCAGTTCTTC.

Here the CDR3 reads CAWSVIAGDYEQYF. The CDR3 coding sequence is TGTGCCTGGAGTGTCATAGCGGGAGACTACGAGCAGTACTTC. The V and J genes are TRBV30 and TRBJ2-7, with 9 nucleotides matching TRBD2. J was trimmed by 3 bases and V by 0 bases; bases with no gene match: 3. CDR1 is GTSNPN and CDR2 is SVGIG in the germline V gene (reference sequence). The length of the CDR3 is 14 residues.

The V gene is TRBV9, the J gene TRBJ2-7; a weak D match, TRBD1 (6 bases). CDR1 is SGDLS and CDR2 is YYNGEE in the germline V gene. The CDR3 is 15 residues long. Trimming took off 3 bases at V and 3 bases at J, with 16 bases between the two ends. The CDR3 spells CASSADTGLYYEQYF. CDR3 sequence (DNA): TGTGCCAGCAGCGCCGATACAGGGCTTTACTACGAGCAGTACTTC.

This rearrangement joins TRBV11-2 to TRBJ2-3; no clear D gene. Deletions cut 5 bases from V and 6 bases from J, with 12 bases between. Germline CDR1 reads SGHAT; CDR2 reads FQNNGV. This CDR3 is built from 13 residues. Here the CDR3 reads CASSILLGDTQYF. The CDR3 coding sequence is TGTGCCAGCAGCATCCTTCTAGGGGATACGCAGTATTTT.

This chain joins TRBV7-6 and TRBJ1-1; D not certain. The V gene's germline CDR1 is SGHVS and CDR2 FNYEAQ. Trimming cost V 1 base and J 4 bases, with 7 bases left between them. The CDR3 totals 13 residues. CDR3 in DNA: TGTGCCAGCAGCTTAGAGCATGTCACTGAAGCTTTCTTT. Protein product: CASSLEHVTEAFF.

The rearrangement uses TRBV6-5 and TRBJ2-7; no firm D call. Germline lookup yields CDR1 MNHEY and CDR2 SVGAGI. V was clipped by 6 bases and J by 6 bases, with 12 bases between them. The CDR3 runs 12 residues. The CDR3 region has the DNA TGTGCCAGCAGCCCCGAAGGGCCCGAGCAGTACTTC. Translation gives CASSPEGPEQYF.

The chain recombines TRBV5-8 with TRBJ2-2, with TRBD1 identical over 7 bases. The CDR3 is 15 amino acids. The ends lost 4 bases at V and 0 bases at J; junction bases unmatched: 3. From germline, CDR1 is SGHTS and CDR2 YDEGEE. CDR3 amino acids: CASSDRVANTGELFF. The DNA for the CDR3 is TGTGCCAGCAGCGACAGGGTTGCGAACACCGGGGAGCTGTTTTTT.

The chain is built from TRBV5-1 and TRBJ2-7; no reliable D call. Germline V gene data show CDR1 as SGHRS and CDR2 as YFSETQ. CDR3 length equals 16 residues. Trimming pared 4 bases from V and 0 bases from J, leaving 17 bases between. For the CDR3, the DNA is TGCGCCAGCAGCCCTAGGTTCCCGACGGGCTCCTACGAGCAGTACTTC. Protein: CASSPRFPTGSYEQYF.

Notes on this clone: This sample includes further DNA sequences coding for the same CDR3. V usage is TRBV28 and J usage is TRBJ2-7, with D unresolved. The ends were cut back, 2 bases at V and 5 bases at J, with 4 bases in the middle. Germline loops: CDR1 MDHEN, CDR2 SYDVKM. The CDR3 extends over 11 amino acids. DNA of the CDR3: TGTGCCAGCAGTTTAGTGGACGAGCAGTACTTC. As protein: CASSLVDEQYF.

Details on this clone: Other DNA sequences from this sample encode an identical CDR3 as well. The CDR3 loop is CASSLAGGTYEQYF. The DNA for the CDR3 is TGTGCCAGCAGCTTGGCGGGCGGGACATACGAGCAGTACTTC. This chain joins TRBV5-6 and TRBJ2-7; either TRBD1 or TRBD2 may supply D (6 bases each). This CDR3 contains 14 residues. Trimming took off 0 bases at V and 4 bases at J, with 11 bases between the two ends. Per germline, CDR1 SGHDT and CDR2 YYEEEE.

CDR3 sequence (DNA): TGTGCCAGCAGTGACCCGGACAGGGGCAATCAGCCCCAGCATTTT. It yields the protein CASSDPDRGNQPQHF. The chain recombines TRBV2 with TRBJ1-5, with 8 positions matching TRBD1. The CDR3 runs 15 residues. The junction had 3 bases not matched to a gene; V was cut back by 3 bases and J by 2 bases. The germline V gene encodes CDR1 SNHLY and CDR2 FYNNEI.

The chain recombines TRBV6-1 with TRBJ2-7; D possibly corresponds to TRBD1 (5 bases). The CDR3 is made up of 12 amino acids. V lost 5 bases and J lost 5, with 10 bases in between. Germline CDR1 and CDR2: MNHNS and SASEGT. The chain's CDR3 is CASSSLQDEQYF. For the CDR3, the DNA is TGTGCCAGCAGTTCCCTACAGGACGAGCAGTACTTC.

A single count supports this clone. The chain recombines TRBV30 with TRBJ2-7; 7 bases are shared with TRBD2. The germline V gene has CDR1 GTSNPN and CDR2 SVGIG (reference sequence). The V gene end was trimmed by 0 bases and the J gene end by 5 bases; junction bases not matched to a gene: 4. CDR3 length: 13 residues. CDR3 region: CAWSVAGPDEQYF. CDR3 DNA: TGTGCCTGGAGTGTAGCGGGGCCCGACGAGCAGTACTTC.

The chain combines TRBV29-1 with TRBJ2-2; a weak D match, TRBD1 (5 bases). The CDR3 loop spans 13 amino acids. Per germline, CDR1 SQVTM and CDR2 ANQGSEA. Trimming shortened V by 3 bases and J by 6 bases, and 11 bases separated the two germline ends. CDR3 coding DNA: TGCAGCGTTGATGGGCAGGGTGCCGGGGAGCTGTTTTTT. Its translation: CSVDGQGAGELFF.

The table lists this clone with a count of one. V gene TRBV9 combines with J gene TRBJ2-5, with D perhaps TRBD1 (6 bases). V dropped 3 bases and J dropped 5 bases, with 14 bases sitting between them. The CDR3 contains 14 residues. CDR1 SGDLS and CDR2 YYNGEE come from the germline V gene. The CDR3 here is CASSGGLPQETQYF. In DNA, the CDR3 is TGTGCCAGCAGCGGGGGGCTCCCCCAGGAGACCCAGTACTTC.

This clone has more than one count but fewer than ten. The rearrangement links TRBV30 to TRBJ1-1; weak D call: TRBD1 (5 bases). Trimming took 0 bases from V and 7 from J, leaving 18 bases between them. Germline CDR1 is GTSNPN and CDR2 is SVGIG (reference sequence). The CDR3 is 15 amino acids. The CDR3 here is CAWSVSQGPSDEAFF. CDR3 bases: TGTGCCTGGAGTGTAAGCCAGGGCCCCTCCGATGAAGCTTTCTTT.

The chain has TRBV7-9 and TRBJ2-7; 7 nucleotides line up with TRBD1. Looked up from germline, CDR1 is SEHNR and CDR2 is FQNEAQ (reference sequence). The CDR3 is made up of 14 amino acids. Trimming cost V 8 bases and J 2 bases; bases outside gene matches: 9. The CDR3 loop reads CASQGRGPPYEQYF. The CDR3 region has the DNA TGTGCCAGCCAAGGTAGGGGGCCCCCCTACGAGCAGTACTTC. Based on the CDR3 plus reference TRBV7-9 and TRBJ2-7, the full variable domain is DTGVSQNPRHKITKRGQNVTFRCDPISEHNRLYWYRQTLGQGPEFLTYFQNEAQLEKSRLLSDRFSAERPKGSFSTLEIQRTEQGDSAMYLCASQGRGPPYEQYFGPGTRLTVT.

The chain uses TRBV27 and TRBJ2-5; 9 bases align to TRBD2. V was pared by 6 bases and J by 2 bases, with 10 bases of the junction left unmatched. The CDR3 sequence is 16 residues long. The germline gives CDR1 MNHEY, CDR2 SMNVEV (reference sequence). The CDR3 DNA follows: TGTGCCAGCAGCACGATCGGGGCGGGGGGGCAAGAGACCCAGTACTTC. This codes for CASSTIGAGGQETQYF.

V is TRBV9 and J is TRBJ1-2; 7 positions agree with TRBD1. Germline V CDR1 and CDR2: SGDLS, YYNGEE. The J segment lost 3 bases and the V segment lost 6 bases, leaving 5 bases of the junction unmatched. The CDR3 loop spans 13 amino acids. The CDR3 DNA is TGTGCCAGCAACCCAGGGGGGGACTATGGCTACACCTTC. This translates into CASNPGGDYGYTF.

This clone was recorded once. Other DNA sequences in the sample encode the same CDR3. V gene TRBV6-5 combines with J gene TRBJ2-7; maybe TRBD2 (7 bases). The CDR3 spans 14 residues. The germline CDR1 and CDR2 sequences are MNHEY and SVGAGI. The ends were cut back, 0 bases at V and 4 bases at J, with 10 bases in the middle. The CDR3 sequence is CASSYSGGGYEQYF. In DNA form, the CDR3 reads TGTGCCAGCAGTTACTCGGGAGGGGGGTACGAGCAGTACTTC.

J is TRBJ2-3 and V is TRBV5-6; 8 nucleotides match TRBD1. The CDR3 has 13 residues. Germline-derived CDR1 and CDR2 are SGHDT and YYEEEE. The trim removed 3 bases at V and 9 bases at J, leaving 6 bases unmatched. CDR3 sequence (DNA): TGTGCCAGCAGCTCAAGGACAGGGCAAACGCAGTATTTT. Translating it yields CASSSRTGQTQYF.